These 3 T cell receptor beta chains were all obtained from the same sample, sequenced in a study of blood T cell repertoires in COVID-19. Here immunoSEQ multiplex PCR was the method, and the copy in TCRdb shows in-frame clones only, minus some. The sample holds about 250,000 clones, around 80% seen once. The sequencing sample was made of peripheral blood. These receptors were obtained from a man aged 40-55 years with active or convalescent COVID-19.

CDR3 nucleotides: TGTGCCAGCAGCCAAAGGAATCTAGCGAACCACAAAACAGATACGCAGTATTTT. Translated: CASSQRNLANHKTDTQYF. The rearrangement uses TRBV3-1 (or the pseudogene TRBV3-2) and TRBJ2-3, with D perhaps matching TRBD2 (6 bases). The ends were cut back, 2 bases at V and 3 bases at J, with 21 bases in the middle. Germline V lookup: CDR1 LGHDT, CDR2 YNNKEL (reference sequence). The CDR3 has 18 residues.

This clone was counted between two and nine times. V usage is TRBV19 and J usage is TRBJ2-7; 9 bases match TRBD2. The germline V gene encodes CDR1 LNHDA and CDR2 SQIVND (reference sequence). V gave up 3 bases and J gave up 0 bases; unmatched junction bases: 3. The CDR3 extends over 15 amino acids. CDR3 in DNA: TGTGCCAGTAGTATTTATAGCGGGAGCTCCTACGAGCAGTACTTC. This encodes CASSIYSGSSYEQYF.

This CDR3 reads CASSVSSSGNANTGELFF. The CDR3 nucleotides are TGTGCCAGCAGCGTAAGCTCTAGCGGGAACGCGAACACCGGGGAGCTGTTTTTT. This chain connects TRBV9 to TRBJ2-2, with 9 bases matching TRBD2. The CDR3 runs 18 residues. From germline, CDR1 is SGDLS and CDR2 YYNGEE. With V trimmed by 1 base and J by 0 bases, 7 bases remained unmatched.